Listed here are 26 T cell receptor beta chains from one sample, sequenced in a study of a mutant IDH1 vaccine in newly diagnosed glioma. Here immunoSEQ multiplex PCR was the method, and the copy in TCRdb shows in-frame clones only, minus some. The sample includes nearly 30,000 clones, roughly 87% seen only once; the top ten take more than 2.5%. Which antigens these TCRs recognize remains unknown. Time point indicated: week 5, during vaccination. In every dose of vaccine, 300 ug of mutant IDH1 20-mer peptide was given alongside topical imiquimod. The material was peripheral blood mononuclear cells (PBMCs), obtained from a glioma patient whose treatment included an IDH1 peptide vaccine. All receptors derive from a woman between 35 and 50 years old with glioma. Some clones in this sample may be carry-over from other donors' samples.

V is TRBV2 and J is TRBJ1-5; D remains ambiguous. CDR3 length: 15 residues. The germline V gene encodes CDR1 SNHLY and CDR2 FYNNEI. V was pared by 1 base and J by 3 bases, with 10 bases between. CDR3 bases: TGTGCCAGCAGTGAAGGGAGGGCCTTCAATCAGCCCCAGCATTTT. Its protein is CASSEGRAFNQPQHF.

The gene calls are TRBV9 and TRBJ2-5; 7 bases are a match to TRBD2. The CDR3 is made up of 15 amino acids. Germline values: CDR1 SGDLS, CDR2 YYNGEE. V lost 3 bases, J lost 7 bases, and 12 bases stayed unmatched. CDR3 DNA: TGTGCCAGCAGCGCCAGGACGAGCGGGGTGGTGACCCAGTACTTC. Protein product: CASSARTSGVVTQYF.

The chain uses TRBV7-3 and TRBJ1-1, with TRBD1 matching over 8 bases. This CDR3 is built from 13 residues. V dropped 3 bases and J dropped 11; count of bases not matched to a gene: 8. CDR1 and CDR2 from the germline V gene are SGHTA and FQGTGA. CDR3 DNA sequence: TGTGCCAGCAGCTTCGACAGGGGCGGACAGGCTTTCTTT. Translation gives CASSFDRGGQAFF.

This clone has just a few counts. The chain carries TRBV7-6 and TRBJ2-3; perhaps TRBD2 as D (5 bases). Trimming shortened V by 1 base and J by 0 bases, and 11 bases separated the two germline ends. Germline V gene lookup returns CDR1 SGHVS and CDR2 FNYEAQ. This CDR3 has 16 amino acids. CDR3 nucleotide sequence: TGTGCCAGCAGCTTAGTTCTCAGAGGGAGCACAGATACGCAGTATTTT. Translated: CASSLVLRGSTDTQYF.

The rearrangement uses TRBV27 and TRBJ2-2; no firm D call. Germline V gene sequence: CDR1 MNHEY, CDR2 SMNVEV (reference sequence). V lost 2 bases and J lost 7, with 8 bases in between. The CDR3 spans 13 residues. CDR3 nucleotides: TGTGCCAGCAGTTTAATCACGGGCGGGGAGCTGTTTTTT. Translated, it gives CASSLITGGELFF.

This chain links TRBV5-6 with TRBJ2-7, with 9 nucleotides matching TRBD1. The CDR3 contains 15 residues. The V and J ends lost 2 bases and 5 bases, in that order; junction bases with no gene match: 8. The germline V gene encodes CDR1 SGHDT and CDR2 YYEEEE. The DNA of the CDR3 is TGTGCCAGCAGCTTTACCGGGACAGGGTATAACGAGCAGTACTTC. This codes for CASSFTGTGYNEQYF.

The CDR3 bases are TGCGCCAGCAGCCAAGGTCCCAGCGGGGTAAACGAGCAGTACTTC. This codes for CASSQGPSGVNEQYF. V is TRBV4-3 and J is TRBJ2-7; the match to TRBD2 covers 7 bases. This CDR3 comprises 15 residues. Germline V gene sequence: CDR1 LGHNA, CDR2 YSLEER. V lost 1 base to trimming and J lost 5 bases; unmatched junction nucleotides: 8.

This clone was observed a single time. The V and J genes are TRBV19 and TRBJ1-4; the D is unclear. This CDR3 region has 11 residues. The germline V gene encodes CDR1 LNHDA and CDR2 SQIVND (reference sequence). V dropped 3 bases and J dropped 11 bases, with 7 bases sitting between them. This CDR3 reads CASSMVYKLFF. CDR3 nucleotides: TGTGCCAGTAGTATGGTTTACAAACTGTTTTTT.

V and J are TRBV28 and TRBJ2-5; D not certain. Trimming cost V 10 bases and J 2 bases, with 17 bases left between them. Per germline, CDR1 MDHEN and CDR2 SYDVKM. There are 14 residues in the CDR3. This chain's CDR3 is CATEALIRQETQYF. The CDR3 coding sequence is TGTGCCACTGAAGCGTTAATAAGGCAAGAGACCCAGTACTTC.

The J gene is TRBJ2-2, the V gene TRBV7-3; 9 bases align to TRBD1. V lost 5 bases to trimming and J lost 7 bases; unmatched junction nucleotides: 8. The CDR3 is 15 amino acids. The V gene's germline CDR1 is SGHTA and CDR2 FQGTGA. The CDR3: CASSLLQGANGELFF. The CDR3 bases are TGTGCCAGCAGCCTCCTACAGGGGGCTAACGGGGAGCTGTTTTTT.

The CDR3 coding sequence is TGTGCCAGCAGCCACCCTCCCAAAAACATTCAGTACTTC. This gives the protein CASSHPPKNIQYF. The J gene is TRBJ2-4, the V gene TRBV11-3; D remains ambiguous. The length of the CDR3 is 13 residues. The germline V gene has CDR1 SGHNT and CDR2 YENEEA. Trimming stripped 5 bases from V and 2 bases from J, with 7 bases between.

V and J are TRBV10-2 and TRBJ2-3, with a weak D call TRBD2 (5 bases). The CDR3 consists of 14 residues. Trimming pared 2 bases from V and 2 bases from J, leaving 8 bases between. Looked up from germline, CDR1 is WSHSY and CDR2 is SAAADI. CDR3 region: CASSEGLATDTQYF. CDR3 DNA sequence: TGCGCCAGCAGTGAGGGGCTAGCCACAGATACGCAGTATTTT.

The CDR3 reads CASSQGVFQETQYF. CDR3 DNA: TGTGCCAGCAGCCAAGGGGTCTTCCAAGAGACCCAGTACTTC. The chain joins TRBV4-2 to TRBJ2-5; D gene unclear. CDR3 length equals 14 residues. The ends were cut back, 1 base at V and 1 base at J, with 7 bases in the middle. Per the germline V gene, CDR1 is LGHNA and CDR2 is YNFKEQ.

This sequence joins TRBV6-1 and TRBJ2-1; D is perhaps TRBD2 (6 bases). The CDR3 is 13 residues long. Germline assignment: CDR1 MNHNS and CDR2 SASEGT. Trimming pared 6 bases from V and 7 bases from J, leaving 13 bases between. CDR3 DNA sequence: TGTGCCAGCAGATCTAGTGGGGGGAATGAGCAGTTCTTC. This translates into CASRSSGGNEQFF.

This chain connects TRBV18 to TRBJ2-5, with D perhaps matching TRBD1 or TRBD2 (6 bases each). The CDR3 extends over 16 amino acids. Looked up from germline, CDR1 is KGHSH and CDR2 is LQKENI. Trimming stripped 3 bases from V and 1 base from J, with 15 bases between. The CDR3 protein is CASSPLGGGGQETQYF. The CDR3 DNA is TGTGCCAGCTCACCCCTCGGGGGCGGAGGCCAAGAGACCCAGTACTTC.

This clone came up once. V gene TRBV28 combines with J gene TRBJ2-5, with TRBD1 matching 9 bases. The V gene's germline CDR1 is MDHEN and CDR2 SYDVKM. This CDR3 region has 15 residues. Losses at the gene ends were 5 bases for V and 5 bases for J; bases not matched to a gene: 9. CDR3 protein: CASSPPRTGVETQYF. The CDR3 bases are TGTGCCAGCAGTCCTCCTAGGACAGGGGTGGAGACCCAGTACTTC.

The chain recombines TRBV28 with TRBJ2-6; D uncertain. The CDR3 sequence is 15 residues long. In germline, CDR1 is MDHEN, CDR2 SYDVKM. Trimming left V 4 bases short and J 2 bases short, with 9 bases between. CDR3 coding DNA: TGTGCCAGCAGTTCTGAGAGTCCTGGGGCCAACGTCCTGACTTTC. As protein: CASSSESPGANVLTF.

V gene TRBV28 combines with J gene TRBJ1-5; D unresolved. Looked up from germline, CDR1 is MDHEN and CDR2 is SYDVKM. Trimming removed 3 bases at V and 2 bases at J, with 8 bases between. The CDR3 runs 14 residues. CDR3 DNA: TGTGCCAGCAGTTTCACAAGCGGCAATCAGCCCCAGCATTTT. It encodes CASSFTSGNQPQHF. The variable domain in full, completed from reference TRBV28 and TRBJ1-5, reads DVKVTQSSRYLVKRTGEKVFLECVQDMDHENMFWYRQDPGLGLRLIYFSYDVKMKEKGDIPEGYSVSREKKERFSLILESASTNQTSMYLCASSFTSGNQPQHFGDGTRLSIL.

The V call is TRBV28, the J call TRBJ2-1; either TRBD1 or TRBD2 may fit D (6 bases each). Per the germline V gene, CDR1 is MDHEN and CDR2 is SYDVKM. The CDR3 is made up of 12 amino acids. Trimming pared 3 bases from V and 12 bases from J, leaving 12 bases between. The CDR3 sequence: CASSFGGPTQFF. In DNA form, the CDR3 reads TGTGCCAGCAGTTTTGGGGGGCCGACGCAGTTCTTC.

The chain recombines TRBV7-3 with TRBJ2-3; 7 bases align to TRBD2. Germline V gene sequence: CDR1 SGHTA, CDR2 FQGTGA. The CDR3 consists of 15 residues. Trimming removed 2 bases from V and 1 base from J; junction bases left unmatched: 3. CDR3: CASSLLAGGTDTQYF. Here the CDR3 DNA reads TGTGCCAGCAGCTTATTGGCGGGGGGCACAGATACGCAGTATTTT.

The rearrangement joins TRBV7-2 to TRBJ1-1; weak D call: TRBD1 (5 bases). Germline V gene sequence: CDR1 SGHTA, CDR2 FQGNSA. This CDR3 has 13 residues. Trimming stripped 7 bases from V and 2 bases from J, with 11 bases between. CDR3 sequence: CASILGGNTEAFF. The DNA for the CDR3 is TGTGCCAGCATCCTGGGGGGAAACACTGAAGCTTTCTTT.

The sample holds a few counts of this clone. The chain joins TRBV7-6 to TRBJ1-3; no firm D call. The CDR3 loop spans 14 amino acids. Germline V gene data show CDR1 as SGHVS and CDR2 as FNYEAQ. Trimming took 5 bases from V and 0 from J, leaving 8 bases between them. CDR3 residues: CASSPLYSGNTIYF. DNA of the CDR3: TGTGCCAGCAGCCCGCTTTACTCTGGAAACACCATATATTTT. Supplemented by reference TRBV7-6 and TRBJ1-3, the full variable domain reads GAGVSQSPRYKVTKRGQDVALRCDPISGHVSLYWYRQALGQGPEFLTYFNYEAQQDKSGLPNDRFSAERPEGSISTLTIQRTEQRDSAMYRCASSPLYSGNTIYFGEGSWLTVV.

This clone was seen just once. The CDR3 region is CASSLETLGNEQFF. CDR3 in DNA: TGCGCCAGCAGCCTCGAGACTCTCGGGAATGAGCAGTTCTTC. The rearrangement joins TRBV5-1 to TRBJ2-1, with D unresolved. V was cut by 4 bases and J by 7 bases, with 15 bases left in between. Per germline, CDR1 SGHRS and CDR2 YFSETQ. This CDR3 is built from 14 residues.

Only a few counts were recorded for this clone. The rearrangement joins TRBV4-3 to TRBJ2-7; D gene ambiguous. V was cut by 0 bases and J by 0 bases, with 9 bases left in between. The CDR3 loop spans 15 amino acids. Germline V gene sequence: CDR1 LGHNA, CDR2 YSLEER. This CDR3 is CASSQEPHSSYEQYF. Here the CDR3 DNA reads TGCGCCAGCAGCCAAGAGCCGCATAGCTCCTACGAGCAGTACTTC.

The chain couples TRBV7-2 to TRBJ1-2; D remains unclear. Germline V gene lookup returns CDR1 SGHTA and CDR2 FQGNSA. Trimming took 4 bases from V and 8 from J, leaving 17 bases between them. This CDR3 spans 14 amino acids. DNA for the CDR3: TGTGCCAGCAGCTCGGACCGGGCTATTAGGGGCTACACCTTC. Protein sequence: CASSSDRAIRGYTF.

V usage is TRBV5-4 and J usage is TRBJ2-1, with D perhaps TRBD2 (7 bases). The germline CDR1 and CDR2 sequences are SGHNT and YYREEE (reference sequence). V dropped 3 bases and J dropped 6 bases, with 19 bases sitting between them. The CDR3 consists of 16 residues. CDR3 DNA sequence: TGTGCCAGCAGCTGGCCACGCGGGGGCGGGAGCAATGAGCAGTTCTTC. Its protein is CASSWPRGGGSNEQFF.